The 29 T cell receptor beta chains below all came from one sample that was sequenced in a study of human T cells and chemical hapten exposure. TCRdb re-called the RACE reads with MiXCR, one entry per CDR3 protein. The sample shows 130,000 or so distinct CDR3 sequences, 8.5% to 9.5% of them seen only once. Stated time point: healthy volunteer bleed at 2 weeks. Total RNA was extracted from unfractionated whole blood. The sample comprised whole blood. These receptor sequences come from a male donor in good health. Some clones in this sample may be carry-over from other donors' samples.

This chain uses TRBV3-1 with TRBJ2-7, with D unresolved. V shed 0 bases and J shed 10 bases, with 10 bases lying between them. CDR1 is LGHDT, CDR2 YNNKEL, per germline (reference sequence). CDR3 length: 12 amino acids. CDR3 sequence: CASSQDTVRQYF. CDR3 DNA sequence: TGTGCCAGCAGCCAAGATACGGTCCGACAGTACTTC.

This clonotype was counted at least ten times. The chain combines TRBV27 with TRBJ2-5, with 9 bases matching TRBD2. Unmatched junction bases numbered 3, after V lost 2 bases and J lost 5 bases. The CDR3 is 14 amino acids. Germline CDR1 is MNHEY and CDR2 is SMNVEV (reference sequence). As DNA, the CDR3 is TGTGCCAGCAGTTTAGCGGGAGGGAAGGAGACCCAGTACTTC. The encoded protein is CASSLAGGKETQYF.

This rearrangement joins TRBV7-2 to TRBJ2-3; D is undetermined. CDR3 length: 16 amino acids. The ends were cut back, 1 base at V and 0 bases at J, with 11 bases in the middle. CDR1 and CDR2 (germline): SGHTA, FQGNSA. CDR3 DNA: TGTGCCAGCAGCTTAGGGAGCCGCACTAGCACAGATACGCAGTATTTT. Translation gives CASSLGSRTSTDTQYF.

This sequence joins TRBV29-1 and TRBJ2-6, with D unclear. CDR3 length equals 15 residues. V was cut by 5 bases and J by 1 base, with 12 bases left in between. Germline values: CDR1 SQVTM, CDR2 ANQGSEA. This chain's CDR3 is CSVPGPKSGANVLTF. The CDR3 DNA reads TGCAGCGTTCCCGGGCCCAAGTCTGGGGCCAACGTCCTGACTTTC.

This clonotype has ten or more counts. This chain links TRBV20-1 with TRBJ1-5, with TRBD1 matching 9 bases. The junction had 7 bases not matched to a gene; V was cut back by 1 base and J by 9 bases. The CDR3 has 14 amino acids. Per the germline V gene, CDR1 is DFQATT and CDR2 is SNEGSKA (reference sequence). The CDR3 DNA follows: TGCAGTGCTAGAGTAGGGACAGGGTTATTGCCCCAGCATTTT. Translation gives CSARVGTGLLPQHF.

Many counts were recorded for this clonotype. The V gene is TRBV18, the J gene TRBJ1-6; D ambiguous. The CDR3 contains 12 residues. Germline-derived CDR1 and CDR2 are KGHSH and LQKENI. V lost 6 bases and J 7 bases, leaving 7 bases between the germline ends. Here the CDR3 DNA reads TGTGCCAGCTCCTCAGAGAATTCACCCCTCCACTTT. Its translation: CASSSENSPLHF.

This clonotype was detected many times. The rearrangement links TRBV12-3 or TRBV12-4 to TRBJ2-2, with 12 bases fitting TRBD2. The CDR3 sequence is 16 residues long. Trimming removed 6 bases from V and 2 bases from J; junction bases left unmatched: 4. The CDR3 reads CASSPGLAGNTGELFF. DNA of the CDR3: TGTGCCAGCAGCCCTGGACTAGCGGGAAACACCGGGGAGCTGTTTTTT.

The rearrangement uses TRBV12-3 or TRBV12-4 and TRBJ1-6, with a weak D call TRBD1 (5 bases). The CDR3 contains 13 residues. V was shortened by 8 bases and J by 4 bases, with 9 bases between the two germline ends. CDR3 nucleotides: TGTGCCAGCGTACCAGGGTATAATTCACCCCTCCACTTT. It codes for CASVPGYNSPLHF.

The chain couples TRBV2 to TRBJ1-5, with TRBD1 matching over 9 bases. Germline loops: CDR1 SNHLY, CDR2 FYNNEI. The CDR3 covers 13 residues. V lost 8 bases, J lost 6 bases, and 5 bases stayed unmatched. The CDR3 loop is CASGGQGGQPQHF. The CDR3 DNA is TGTGCCAGCGGGGGACAGGGAGGTCAGCCCCAGCATTTT.

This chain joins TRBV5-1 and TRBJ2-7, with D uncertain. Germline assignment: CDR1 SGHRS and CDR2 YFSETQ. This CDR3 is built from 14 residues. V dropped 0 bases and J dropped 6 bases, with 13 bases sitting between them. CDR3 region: CASSLGPAVGEQYF. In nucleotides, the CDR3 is TGCGCCAGCAGCTTGGGCCCAGCCGTGGGCGAGCAGTACTTC. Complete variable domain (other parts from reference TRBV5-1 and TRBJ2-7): KAGVTQTPRYLIKTRGQQVTLSCSPISGHRSVSWYQQTPGQGLQFLFEYFSETQRNKGNFPGRFSGRQFSNSRSEMNVSTLELGDSALYLCASSLGPAVGEQYFGPGTRLTVT.

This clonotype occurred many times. This chain's CDR3 is CSASEPGDRSSYEQYF. The CDR3 coding sequence is TGCAGTGCTTCAGAACCCGGGGACAGGAGCTCCTACGAGCAGTACTTC. V usage is TRBV20-1 and J usage is TRBJ2-7, with 8 bases matching TRBD1. Looked up from germline, CDR1 is DFQATT and CDR2 is SNEGSKA (reference sequence). The ends lost 5 bases at V and 0 bases at J; junction bases unmatched: 12. The CDR3 sequence is 16 residues long.

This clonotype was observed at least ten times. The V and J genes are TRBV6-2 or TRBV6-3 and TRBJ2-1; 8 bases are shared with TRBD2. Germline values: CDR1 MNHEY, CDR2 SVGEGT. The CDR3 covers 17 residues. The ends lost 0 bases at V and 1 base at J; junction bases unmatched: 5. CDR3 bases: TGTGCCAGCAGTTACTCCACCCGGGGGGGGTCCTACAATGAGCAGTTCTTC. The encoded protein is CASSYSTRGGSYNEQFF.

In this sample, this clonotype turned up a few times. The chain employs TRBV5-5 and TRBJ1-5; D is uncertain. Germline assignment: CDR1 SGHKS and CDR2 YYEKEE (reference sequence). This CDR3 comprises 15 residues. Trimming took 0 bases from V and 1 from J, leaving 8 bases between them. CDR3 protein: CASSLGLQSNQPQHF. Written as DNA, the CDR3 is TGTGCCAGCAGCTTGGGGCTCCAGAGCAATCAGCCCCAGCATTTT.

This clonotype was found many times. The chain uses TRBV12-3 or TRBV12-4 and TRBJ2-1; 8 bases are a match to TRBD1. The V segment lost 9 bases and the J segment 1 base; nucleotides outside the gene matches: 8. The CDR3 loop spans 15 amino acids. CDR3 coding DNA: TGTGCCAGTAGTCCCGACAGGGGTTCCTACAATGAGCAGTTCTTC. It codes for CASSPDRGSYNEQFF.

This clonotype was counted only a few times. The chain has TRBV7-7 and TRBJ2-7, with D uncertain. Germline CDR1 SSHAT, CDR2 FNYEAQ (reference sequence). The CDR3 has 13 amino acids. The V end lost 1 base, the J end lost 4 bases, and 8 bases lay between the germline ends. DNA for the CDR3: TGTGCCAGCAGCTTAGTTCTGGGATACGAGCAGTACTTC. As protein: CASSLVLGYEQYF.

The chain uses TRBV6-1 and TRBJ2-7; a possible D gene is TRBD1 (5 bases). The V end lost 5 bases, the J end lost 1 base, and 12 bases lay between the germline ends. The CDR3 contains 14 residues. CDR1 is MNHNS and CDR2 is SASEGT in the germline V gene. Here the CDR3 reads CASSSRQSSYEQYF. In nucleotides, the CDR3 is TGTGCCAGCAGTTCCCGACAGTCTTCCTACGAGCAGTACTTC.

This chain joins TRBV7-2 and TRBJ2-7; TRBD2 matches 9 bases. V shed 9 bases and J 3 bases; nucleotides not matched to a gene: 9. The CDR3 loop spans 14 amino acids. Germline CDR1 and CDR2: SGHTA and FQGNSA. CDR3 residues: CASRDGTSSYEQYF. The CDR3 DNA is TGTGCCAGTCGCGACGGGACTAGCAGCTACGAGCAGTACTTC.

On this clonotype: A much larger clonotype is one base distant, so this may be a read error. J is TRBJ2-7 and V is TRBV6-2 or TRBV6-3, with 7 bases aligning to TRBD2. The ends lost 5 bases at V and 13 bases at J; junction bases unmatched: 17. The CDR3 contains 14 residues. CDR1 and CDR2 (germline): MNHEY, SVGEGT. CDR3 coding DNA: TGTGCCAGCAGTCCACCGGGACTATCGGGATTTGGATACTTC. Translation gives CASSPPGLSGFGYF.

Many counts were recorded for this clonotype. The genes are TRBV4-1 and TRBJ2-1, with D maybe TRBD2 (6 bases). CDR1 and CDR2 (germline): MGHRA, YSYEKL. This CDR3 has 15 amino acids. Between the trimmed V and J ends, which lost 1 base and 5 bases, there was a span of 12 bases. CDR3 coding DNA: TGCGCCAGCAGCCAAGCAGGGACTGGAAACAATGAGCAGTTCTTC. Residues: CASSQAGTGNNEQFF.

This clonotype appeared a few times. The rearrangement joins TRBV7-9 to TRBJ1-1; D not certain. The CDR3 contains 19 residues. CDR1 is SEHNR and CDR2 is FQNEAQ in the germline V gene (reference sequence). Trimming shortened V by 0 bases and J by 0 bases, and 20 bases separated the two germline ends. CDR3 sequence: CASSLAGITAVGMNTEAFF. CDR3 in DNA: TGTGCCAGCAGCTTAGCCGGTATCACCGCAGTAGGGATGAACACTGAAGCTTTCTTT.

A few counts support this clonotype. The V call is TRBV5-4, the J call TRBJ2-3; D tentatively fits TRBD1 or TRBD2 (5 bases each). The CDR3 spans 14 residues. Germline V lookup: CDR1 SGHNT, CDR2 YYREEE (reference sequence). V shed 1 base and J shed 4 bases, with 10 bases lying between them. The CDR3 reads CASSLLRDADTQYF. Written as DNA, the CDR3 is TGTGCCAGCAGCTTGCTCAGGGACGCAGATACGCAGTATTTT.

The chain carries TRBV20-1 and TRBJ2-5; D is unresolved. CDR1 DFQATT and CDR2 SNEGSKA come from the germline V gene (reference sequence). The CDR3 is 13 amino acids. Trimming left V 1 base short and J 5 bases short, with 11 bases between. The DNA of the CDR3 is TGCAGTGCTAGAGGTCCTGGAAGCGAGACCCAGTACTTC. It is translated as CSARGPGSETQYF.

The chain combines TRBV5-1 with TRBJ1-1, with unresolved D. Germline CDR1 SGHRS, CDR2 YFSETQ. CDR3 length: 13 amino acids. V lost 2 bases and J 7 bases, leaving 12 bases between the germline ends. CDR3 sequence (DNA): TGCGCCAGCAGCTTCACTGGATTCCGTGAAGCTTTCTTT. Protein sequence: CASSFTGFREAFF.

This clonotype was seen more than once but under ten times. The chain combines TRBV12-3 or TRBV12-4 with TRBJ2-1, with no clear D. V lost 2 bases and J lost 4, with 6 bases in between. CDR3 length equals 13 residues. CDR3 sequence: CASSLSIYNEQFF. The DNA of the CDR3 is TGTGCCAGCAGTTTATCTATATACAATGAGCAGTTCTTC.

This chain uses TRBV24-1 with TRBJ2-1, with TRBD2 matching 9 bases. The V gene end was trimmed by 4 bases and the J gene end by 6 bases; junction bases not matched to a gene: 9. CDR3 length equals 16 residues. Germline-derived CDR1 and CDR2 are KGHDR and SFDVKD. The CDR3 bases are TGTGCCACCAGTGACCCTAAAGGGACTAGCCTCAATGAGCAGTTCTTC. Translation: CATSDPKGTSLNEQFF.

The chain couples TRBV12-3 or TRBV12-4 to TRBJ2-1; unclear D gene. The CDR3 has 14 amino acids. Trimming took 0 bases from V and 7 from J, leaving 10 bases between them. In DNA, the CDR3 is TGTGCCAGCAGTTTAGCCGGACCTACTAATGAGCAGTTCTTC. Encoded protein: CASSLAGPTNEQFF.

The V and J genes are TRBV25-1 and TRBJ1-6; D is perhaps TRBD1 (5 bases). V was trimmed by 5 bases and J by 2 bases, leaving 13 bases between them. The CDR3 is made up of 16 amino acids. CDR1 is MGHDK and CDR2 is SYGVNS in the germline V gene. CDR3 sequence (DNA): TGTGCCAGCAGTCTTGCAGGGCGCGCCTATAATTCACCCCTCCACTTT. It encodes CASSLAGRAYNSPLHF.

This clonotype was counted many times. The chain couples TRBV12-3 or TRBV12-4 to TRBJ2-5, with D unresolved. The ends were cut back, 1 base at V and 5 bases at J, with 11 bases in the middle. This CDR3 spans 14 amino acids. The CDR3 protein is CASSLESGMETQYF. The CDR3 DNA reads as TGTGCCAGCAGTTTAGAGTCAGGCATGGAGACCCAGTACTTC.

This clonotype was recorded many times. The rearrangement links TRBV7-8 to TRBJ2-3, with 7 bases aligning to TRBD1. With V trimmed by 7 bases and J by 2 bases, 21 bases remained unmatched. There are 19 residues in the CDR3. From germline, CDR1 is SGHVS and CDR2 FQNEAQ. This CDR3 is CASNKRDRLITTDTDTQYF. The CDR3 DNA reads TGTGCCAGCAATAAACGGGACAGATTGATCACTACCGACACAGATACGCAGTATTTT.